The source of this TCR beta chain is a study of shared clonotypes between healthy human individuals. From germline, CDR1 is MNHEY and CDR2 SMNVEV (reference sequence). The V and J ends lost 5 bases and 0 bases respectively, with 10 bases between them. This CDR3 has 15 amino acids. TCRdb keeps only in-frame clones here, not all; method: immunoSEQ multiplex PCR. Among 180,000 or so clones listed, approximately 95% were seen once. What was sequenced was naive CD4+ T cells sorted from blood. The subset was: CD45RA+ positively selected. The chain couples TRBV27 to TRBJ1-4; D call uncertain. The receptor was isolated from a woman in her 30s in good health. The CDR3 bases are TGTGCCAGCAGTCACCGGAAACCAACTAATGAAAAACTGTTTTTT. Protein product: CASSHRKPTNEKLFF.